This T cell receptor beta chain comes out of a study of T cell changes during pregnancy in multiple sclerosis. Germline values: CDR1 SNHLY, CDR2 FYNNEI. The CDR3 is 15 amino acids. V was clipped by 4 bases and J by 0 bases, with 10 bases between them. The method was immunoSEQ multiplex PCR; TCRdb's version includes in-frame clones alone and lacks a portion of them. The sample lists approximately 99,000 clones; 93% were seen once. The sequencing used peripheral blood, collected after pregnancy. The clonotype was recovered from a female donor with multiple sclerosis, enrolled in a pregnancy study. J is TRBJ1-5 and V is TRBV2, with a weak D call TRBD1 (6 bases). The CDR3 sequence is CASSVQGRSNQPQHF. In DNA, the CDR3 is TGTGCCAGCAGTGTACAGGGACGTAGCAATCAGCCCCAGCATTTT.